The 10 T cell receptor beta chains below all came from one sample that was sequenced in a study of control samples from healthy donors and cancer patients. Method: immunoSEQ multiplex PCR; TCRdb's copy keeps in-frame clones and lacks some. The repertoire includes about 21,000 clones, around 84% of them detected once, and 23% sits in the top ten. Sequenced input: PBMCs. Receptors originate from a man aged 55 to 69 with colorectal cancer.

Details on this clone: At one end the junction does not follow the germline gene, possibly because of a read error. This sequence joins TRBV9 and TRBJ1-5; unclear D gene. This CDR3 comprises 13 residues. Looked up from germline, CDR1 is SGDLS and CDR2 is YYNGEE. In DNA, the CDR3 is TGTGCTAGCAGCGTAGATTTGTCCGGTCCCCAGCATTTT. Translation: CASSVDLSGPQHF.

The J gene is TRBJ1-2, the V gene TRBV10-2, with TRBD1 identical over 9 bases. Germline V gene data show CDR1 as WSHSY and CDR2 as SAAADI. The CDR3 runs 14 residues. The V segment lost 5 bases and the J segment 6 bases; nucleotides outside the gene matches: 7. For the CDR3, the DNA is TGCGCCAGCAGTCTATGGGACAGGGCGGATGGCTACACCTTC. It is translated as CASSLWDRADGYTF.

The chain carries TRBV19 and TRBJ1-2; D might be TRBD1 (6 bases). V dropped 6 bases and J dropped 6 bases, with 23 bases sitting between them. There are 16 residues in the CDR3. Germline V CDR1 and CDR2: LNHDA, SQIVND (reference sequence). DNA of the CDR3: TGTGCCAGTAGCCGTACATTCAGGGGAGATAGGAATGGCTACACCTTC. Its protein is CASSRTFRGDRNGYTF.

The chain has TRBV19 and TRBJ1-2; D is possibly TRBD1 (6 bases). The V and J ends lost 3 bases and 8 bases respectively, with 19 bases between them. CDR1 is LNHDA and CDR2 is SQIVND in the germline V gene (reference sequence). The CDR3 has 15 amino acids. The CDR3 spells CASSIGGQLVRGYTF. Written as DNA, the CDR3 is TGTGCCAGTAGTATCGGGGGACAACTGGTCCGGGGCTACACCTTC.

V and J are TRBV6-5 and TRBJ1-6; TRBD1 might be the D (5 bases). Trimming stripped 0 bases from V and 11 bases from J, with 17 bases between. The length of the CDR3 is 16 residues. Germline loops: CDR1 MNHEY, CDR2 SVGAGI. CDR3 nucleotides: TGTGCCAGCAGTTACTCAGGGGATCTCCCCTCTCCACCCCTCCACTTT. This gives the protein CASSYSGDLPSPPLHF.

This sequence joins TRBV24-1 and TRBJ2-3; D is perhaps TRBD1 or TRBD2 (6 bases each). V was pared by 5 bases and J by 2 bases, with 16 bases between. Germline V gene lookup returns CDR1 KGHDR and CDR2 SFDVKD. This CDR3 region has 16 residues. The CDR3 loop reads CATSAGGYRDTDTQYF. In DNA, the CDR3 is TGTGCCACCAGTGCCGGGGGATACAGGGACACAGATACGCAGTATTTT.

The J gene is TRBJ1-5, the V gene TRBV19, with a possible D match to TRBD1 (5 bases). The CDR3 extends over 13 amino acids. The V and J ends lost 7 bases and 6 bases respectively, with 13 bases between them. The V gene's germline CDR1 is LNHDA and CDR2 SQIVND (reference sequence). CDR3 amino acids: CASNQGIRQPQHF. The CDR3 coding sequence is TGTGCCAGTAATCAGGGTATTCGTCAGCCCCAGCATTTT.

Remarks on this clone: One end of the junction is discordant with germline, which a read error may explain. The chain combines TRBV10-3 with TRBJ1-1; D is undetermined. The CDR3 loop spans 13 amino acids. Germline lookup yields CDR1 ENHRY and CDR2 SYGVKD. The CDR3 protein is CFVSRVMNSEAFF. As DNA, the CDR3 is TGCTTTGTATCGAGGGTTATGAACTCTGAAGCTTTCTTT.

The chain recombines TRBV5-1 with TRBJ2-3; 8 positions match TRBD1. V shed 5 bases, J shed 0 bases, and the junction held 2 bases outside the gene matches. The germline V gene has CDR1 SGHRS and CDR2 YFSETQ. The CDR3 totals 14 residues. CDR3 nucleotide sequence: TGCGCCAGCAGGGGACAGGAAAGCACAGATACGCAGTATTTT. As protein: CASRGQESTDTQYF.

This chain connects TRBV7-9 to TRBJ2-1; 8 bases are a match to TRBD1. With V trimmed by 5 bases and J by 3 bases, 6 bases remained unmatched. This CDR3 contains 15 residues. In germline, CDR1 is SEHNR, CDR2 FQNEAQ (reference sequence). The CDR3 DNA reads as TGTGCCAGCAGCCCGGGGACAGGAGACTACAATGAGCAGTTCTTC. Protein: CASSPGTGDYNEQFF.